This is a list of T cell receptor beta chains from one sample in a study of regulatory T cells in long-lasting Graves disease. MiXCR, run by TCRdb on the multiplex PCR reads, gives a single entry per CDR3 protein. Of around 250,000 distinct CDR3 sequences listed, just over 20% are singletons. The sample in question was peripheral blood mononuclear cells (PBMCs), obtained at new diagnosis, from a patient treated with antithyroid drugs. The source is a female donor with Graves disease. Each CDR3 is given with its conserved first and last residue. The order of the fields is J gene, clone size, V gene, D gene, CDR3 DNA, CDR3 protein. A D gene is named only where the DNA matches it firmly. Not all rows give a size; the values are once, few, many and, for expanded clones, a class.

TRBJ2-7,many,TRBV7-2,-,TGTGCCAGCAGCTTATTGCGGACCACCTACGAGCAGTACTTC,CASSLLRTTYEQYF
TRBJ2-2,few,TRBV5-1,-,TGCGCCAGCAGCTTCGAGAGTTACACCGGGGAGCTGTTTTTT,CASSFESYTGELFF
TRBJ1-5,many,TRBV2,-,TGTGCCAGCAGTGGGGTCGTTGGACAGCCCCAGCATTTT,CASSGVVGQPQHF
TRBJ1-1,-,TRBV19,TRBD1,TGTGCCAGTAGTATAGACCCGGGACAGGGGTTGAAGGCTTTCTTT,CASSIDPGQGLKAFF
TRBJ1-6,many,TRBV20-1,TRBD1,TGCAGTGCTAGAGATCTAACAGGGGGTAGCTCACCCCTCCACTTT,CSARDLTGGSSPLHF
TRBJ2-5,many,TRBV20-1,TRBD2,TGCAGTGCTAGGGGCGGACTAGCGGAGGAGACCCAGTACTTC,CSARGGLAEETQYF
TRBJ1-4,-,TRBV15,-,TGTGCCACCAGCAGGGGAGACAGATTAAATGAAAAACTGTTTTTT,CATSRGDRLNEKLFF
TRBJ1-2,many,TRBV6-1,-,TGTGCCAGCACCCCGGACAGCTATGGCTACACCTTC,CASTPDSYGYTF
TRBJ2-5,many,TRBV9,-,TGTGCCAGCAGCGGTGGTGGCGGATGGACCGCAGAGACCCAGTACTTC,CASSGGGGWTAETQYF
TRBJ1-1,many,TRBV20-1,-,TGCAGTGCTAGAGGGAGGGACGGCAAAACAAGGAACACTGAAGCTTTCTTT,CSARGRDGKTRNTEAFF
TRBJ2-1,many,TRBV27,-,TGTGCCAGCAGTTCCACGTATAATGAGCAGTTCTTC,CASSSTYNEQFF
TRBJ1-2,-,TRBV7-2,-,TGTGCCAGCAGCGTATCCCCGGGCTTAAACCATGGCTACACCTTC,CASSVSPGLNHGYTF
TRBJ1-6,many,TRBV7-7,-,TGTGCCACCCGGGCCCCCACGTCCACCCTCCACTTT,CATRAPTSTLHF
TRBJ2-7,many,TRBV12-3/TRBV12-4,TRBD1,TGTGCCAGCACCTGGACAGGGCGCGAGCAGTACTTC,CASTWTGREQYF
TRBJ2-4,many,TRBV20-1,-,TGCAGTGCTAGCGGCTCGGGCCGGGGGTCTTCCAAAAACATTCAGTACTTC,CSASGSGRGSSKNIQYF
TRBJ2-3,many,TRBV20-1,-,TGCAGTGCTAGACCGCCACAGGGAGATACGCAGTATTTT,CSARPPQGDTQYF
TRBJ2-3,many,TRBV7-3,TRBD2,TGTGCCAGCAGTCTTCACTCACGGGCTAGCGGTACCACAGATACGCAGTATTTT,CASSLHSRASGTTDTQYF
TRBJ2-1,many,TRBV20-1,TRBD1,TGCAGTGCTAGTCTCCCGGACAGGGGTTTTGACAATGAGCAGTTCTTC,CSASLPDRGFDNEQFF